Sequencing of this TCR beta chain was carried out in a study of T cell responses to AZD1222 COVID-19 vaccine. Germline assignment: CDR1 SGHTA and CDR2 FQGNSA. The CDR3 totals 16 residues. V dropped 5 bases and J dropped 2; count of bases not matched to a gene: 8. Second-dose groups at about 4 or about 12 weeks were pooled. Note on this clone: Its antigen is not identified.

General study points: Dominant at 160-218 and 743-854, vaccine-associated CD4 TCRs also spanned spike. Baseline testing showed seropositivity in only 5 or 6 AZD1222 recipients. Unmutated variant regions are reportedly the target of nearly half of TCRs that are spike-specific.

Here immunoSEQ multiplex PCR was the method, and the copy in TCRdb shows in-frame clones only, minus some. The sample contains about 110,000 clones, about nine tenths of which appear only once. The source of this sequence is an adult who received the AZD1222 COVID-19 vaccine. The material was peripheral blood, obtained 28 days after the second AZD1222 dose. This chain connects TRBV7-2 to TRBJ2-7; 11 bases are shared with TRBD2. This chain's CDR3 is CASSPPSGGITYEQYF. For the CDR3, the DNA is TGTGCCAGCAGCCCCCCTAGCGGGGGGATAACCTACGAGCAGTACTTC.